These 20 T cell receptor beta chains share one sample of origin, sequenced in a study of human T cells and chemical hapten exposure. Stated time point: patch test 2, 6 weeks after DPC sensitization. Treatment given: therapeutic diphenylcyclopropenone sensitization with weekly scalp DPC. Each CDR3 protein is one row after TCRdb ran MiXCR on the RACE reads. The sample records a few hundred thousand distinct CDR3 sequences, more than 5% being singletons. The specimen comprised whole blood, sampled in connection with sensitization to the hapten diphenylcyclopropenone (DPC). These TCRs come from a woman in her late teens or twenties with alopecia areata. Some clones in this sample may be carry-over from other donors' samples.

In its sample, this clonotype was seen many times. The chain combines TRBV6-2 or TRBV6-3 with TRBJ2-3; TRBD2 matches 10 bases. Looked up from germline, CDR1 is MNHEY and CDR2 is SVGEGT. The ends lost 6 bases at V and 2 bases at J; junction bases unmatched: 17. This CDR3 has 19 amino acids. DNA for the CDR3: TGTGCCAGCAGCTTCCACCTAGCGGGGGAGCCGAGATCCACAGATACGCAGTATTTT. The encoded protein is CASSFHLAGEPRSTDTQYF.

The chain joins TRBV6-2 or TRBV6-3 to TRBJ2-1; 7 positions agree with TRBD1. CDR1 and CDR2 from the germline V gene are MNHEY and SVGEGT. V dropped 6 bases and J dropped 7; count of bases not matched to a gene: 12. CDR3 length equals 15 residues. The CDR3 reads CASRPGTVATNEQFF. The CDR3 bases are TGTGCCAGCAGACCCGGGACAGTGGCGACAAATGAGCAGTTCTTC.

This clonotype showed up many times. J is TRBJ1-1 and V is TRBV4-3; D remains ambiguous. Germline-derived CDR1 and CDR2 are LGHNA and YSLEER. The CDR3 covers 15 residues. The ends were cut back, 0 bases at V and 0 bases at J, with 8 bases in the middle. This chain's CDR3 is CASSQERTMNTEAFF. In DNA form, the CDR3 reads TGCGCCAGCAGCCAAGAGAGGACTATGAACACTGAAGCTTTCTTT.

Many counts were recorded for this clonotype. The chain employs TRBV28 and TRBJ2-1; D uncertain. There are 15 residues in the CDR3. V dropped 6 bases and J dropped 0 bases, with 12 bases sitting between them. Germline CDR1 is MDHEN and CDR2 is SYDVKM. CDR3 DNA sequence: TGTGCCAGCAGAGTTTCTCAAAGCTCCTACAATGAGCAGTTCTTC. Residues: CASRVSQSSYNEQFF.

V and J are TRBV7-2 and TRBJ1-2; 10 bases fit TRBD1. Unmatched junction bases numbered 13, after V lost 4 bases and J lost 14 bases. Germline CDR1 is SGHTA and CDR2 is FQGNSA. The CDR3 spans 14 residues. CDR3 coding DNA: TGTGCCAGCAGCTCTGCGGGACCGGGACAGGGGAGTACCTTC. Protein sequence: CASSSAGPGQGSTF.

This clonotype was counted at least ten times. V is TRBV6-2 or TRBV6-3 and J is TRBJ2-4, with D hard to call. The germline V and J ends were trimmed by 0 bases and 6 bases, with 6 bases remaining between them. The CDR3 is 13 residues long. Germline CDR1 reads MNHEY; CDR2 reads SVGEGT. In nucleotides, the CDR3 is TGTGCCAGCAGTTACTCGATCGTAAACATTCAGTACTTC. Residues: CASSYSIVNIQYF.

V usage is TRBV27 and J usage is TRBJ2-7, with D perhaps matching TRBD2 (6 bases). Trimming shortened V by 6 bases and J by 5 bases, and 14 bases separated the two germline ends. The CDR3 is made up of 13 amino acids. Germline CDR1 is MNHEY and CDR2 is SMNVEV (reference sequence). The CDR3 DNA reads as TGTGCCAGCAGGGATTTAGGGAGGCACGAGCAGTACTTC. Encoded protein: CASRDLGRHEQYF.

At least ten counts were recorded for this clonotype. The chain has TRBV12-3 or TRBV12-4 and TRBJ2-1, with D possibly TRBD2 on 7 matching bases. CDR3 length equals 14 residues. Deletions cut 3 bases from V and 6 bases from J, with 12 bases between. The chain's CDR3 is CASSLEGGVNEQFF. CDR3 DNA sequence: TGTGCCAGCAGTTTGGAGGGGGGGGTCAATGAGCAGTTCTTC.

V and J are TRBV20-1 and TRBJ2-7; no clear D. The germline V gene has CDR1 DFQATT and CDR2 SNEGSKA (reference sequence). The V end lost 3 bases, the J end lost 3 bases, and 9 bases lay between the germline ends. The length of the CDR3 is 12 residues. CDR3 sequence reads: CSARVQSYEQYF. The CDR3, as DNA: TGCAGTGCTAGGGTCCAGAGCTACGAGCAGTACTTC.

This clonotype was detected ten times or more. The genes are TRBV20-1 and TRBJ1-1, with 8 bases aligning to TRBD1. This CDR3 is built from 13 residues. Germline values: CDR1 DFQATT, CDR2 SNEGSKA (reference sequence). Germline trimming cut 0 bases from V and 12 bases from J; bases unmatched to any gene: 9. The CDR3 DNA reads as TGCAGTGCTAGAGACATCAGGGGGCTGGGGACTTTCTTT. The encoded protein is CSARDIRGLGTFF.

This clonotype has a count of ten or more. The chain links TRBV6-2 or TRBV6-3 to TRBJ1-6; 7 nucleotides match TRBD1. The CDR3 is 13 residues long. Losses at the gene ends were 8 bases for V and 6 bases for J; bases not matched to a gene: 4. Germline CDR1 and CDR2: MNHEY and SVGEGT. In nucleotides, the CDR3 is TGTGCCAGCCGGGACAGACTTAATTCACCCCTCCACTTT. Translated, it gives CASRDRLNSPLHF.

This clonotype has only a few counts. V gene TRBV6-2 or TRBV6-3 combines with J gene TRBJ1-1, with 7 nucleotides matching TRBD1. J was trimmed by 4 bases and V by 5 bases; bases with no gene match: 7. The germline V gene has CDR1 MNHEY and CDR2 SVGEGT. The CDR3 totals 14 residues. The CDR3 sequence: CASSQQQGRTEAFF. The CDR3 DNA is TGTGCCAGCAGTCAACAACAGGGGCGCACTGAAGCTTTCTTT.

In this sample, this clonotype turned up many times. The V and J genes are TRBV6-6 and TRBJ1-3; maybe TRBD1 (5 bases). V was pared by 5 bases and J by 0 bases, with 14 bases between. Germline V CDR1 and CDR2: MNHNY, SVGAGI (reference sequence). This CDR3 has 16 amino acids. In DNA, the CDR3 is TGTGCCAGCAGTCAAGGACACGTCGGCTCTGGAAACACCATATATTTT. Its protein product is CASSQGHVGSGNTIYF.

The rearrangement uses TRBV7-8 and TRBJ1-2, with 9 positions matching TRBD1. This CDR3 spans 16 amino acids. V lost 5 bases to trimming and J lost 3 bases; unmatched junction nucleotides: 10. Per the germline V gene, CDR1 is SGHVS and CDR2 is FQNEAQ. The CDR3 sequence is CASSRSPGQGYYGYTF. In DNA form, the CDR3 reads TGTGCCAGCAGCCGTTCTCCGGGACAGGGATACTATGGCTACACCTTC.

Ten or more counts support this clonotype. The gene calls are TRBV29-1 and TRBJ1-1; 7 nucleotides agree with TRBD1. The germline CDR1 and CDR2 sequences are SQVTM and ANQGSEA. V lost 0 bases, J lost 0 bases, and 22 bases stayed unmatched. The CDR3 is made up of 21 amino acids. The CDR3 loop reads CSVEDESYGIGGDSLNTEAFF. CDR3 nucleotide sequence: TGCAGCGTTGAAGATGAGTCTTACGGGATTGGGGGGGACAGCTTGAACACTGAAGCTTTCTTT.

This clonotype was picked up a small number of times. This chain links TRBV5-5 with TRBJ2-1; D is unclear. Germline CDR1 is SGHKS and CDR2 is YYEKEE (reference sequence). Trimming cost V 1 base and J 5 bases, with 16 bases left between them. The CDR3 consists of 16 residues. CDR3 nucleotides: TGTGCCAGCAGCTTGTTTGCGGCACAGCCGAACAATGAGCAGTTCTTC. It encodes CASSLFAAQPNNEQFF.

This clonotype was seen repeatedly, ten times or more. J is TRBJ2-7 and V is TRBV7-9; maybe TRBD2 (6 bases). The V end was cut by 3 bases, the J end by 5 bases, with 14 bases between. Germline loops: CDR1 SEHNR, CDR2 FQNEAQ (reference sequence). The CDR3 spans 14 residues. CDR3 nucleotide sequence: TGTGCCAGCAGCTTGGAGGGCACAACCGACGAGCAGTACTTC. This translates into CASSLEGTTDEQYF.

This clonotype came up many times. The V gene is TRBV6-1, the J gene TRBJ1-1; 10 bases align to TRBD1. This CDR3 spans 15 amino acids. Germline CDR1 MNHNS, CDR2 SASEGT. V lost 5 bases and J lost 3; bases outside the gene matches: 6. CDR3 amino acids: CASSRQGALDTEAFF. In nucleotides, the CDR3 is TGTGCCAGCAGTCGACAGGGGGCATTGGACACTGAAGCTTTCTTT.

Ten or more counts support this clonotype. V gene TRBV5-4 combines with J gene TRBJ1-2; D gene unclear. This CDR3 contains 13 residues. The V gene lost 5 bases and the J gene lost 2 bases, with 10 bases spanning the gap. CDR1 and CDR2 (germline): SGHNT, YYREEE (reference sequence). The CDR3 DNA follows: TGTGCCAGCAGGTCCGCGGCCAACTATGGCTACACCTTC. Translation gives CASRSAANYGYTF.

This clonotype occurred a few times. The chain couples TRBV7-2 to TRBJ2-7; TRBD1 agrees at 7 bases. CDR3 length equals 15 residues. CDR1 is SGHTA, CDR2 FQGNSA, per germline. Trimming cost V 1 base and J 2 bases; bases outside gene matches: 5. The CDR3 coding sequence is TGTGCCAGCAGCTTAGGCCCGGGACAGACCTACGAGCAGTACTTC. Amino acid sequence: CASSLGPGQTYEQYF.